These 3 T cell receptor beta chains share one sample of origin, sequenced in a study of Graves' ophthalmopathy and Graves' hyperthyroidism. From RNA, the CDR3 regions of TCR beta chains were amplified and sequenced. First-round RT-PCR used HTBI primers; second-round multiplex PCR followed. TCRdb re-called the multiplex PCR reads with MiXCR, one entry per CDR3 protein. The table shows hundreds of thousands of distinct CDR3 sequences, with over 40% occurring only once. The material sequenced was peripheral blood. Source of these receptors: an adult man with Graves' ophthalmopathy.

This clonotype was observed at least ten times. V and J are TRBV10-3 and TRBJ1-6; TRBD1 is a possible D gene (6 bases). Trimming took off 6 bases at V and 8 bases at J, with 14 bases between the two ends. Germline assignment: CDR1 ENHRY and CDR2 SYGVKD. This CDR3 is 14 amino acids long. CDR3 loop: CAIRANRDHSPLHF. The CDR3 DNA reads TGTGCCATCAGGGCGAACAGGGACCATTCACCCCTCCACTTT.

This clonotype occurred many times. V is TRBV5-1 and J is TRBJ2-2, with D perhaps matching TRBD1 (6 bases). This CDR3 comprises 14 residues. V was shortened by 3 bases and J by 5 bases, with 11 bases between the two germline ends. Looked up from germline, CDR1 is SGHRS and CDR2 is YFSETQ. The CDR3 DNA is TGCGCCAGCAGCTCCGAAGGACAGACCGGGGAGCTGTTTTTT. This gives the protein CASSSEGQTGELFF.

The rearrangement links TRBV5-6 to TRBJ1-6; 9 bases match TRBD1. Germline V lookup: CDR1 SGHDT, CDR2 YYEEEE. The CDR3 extends over 13 amino acids. V trimming: 4 bases; J trimming: 13 bases; junction bases outside the gene matches: 6. The CDR3 spells CASSKGQGYPLHF. The CDR3 DNA reads as TGTGCCAGCAGCAAGGGACAGGGCTACCCCCTCCACTTT.